These 9 T cell receptor beta chains share one sample of origin, sequenced in a study of blood T cells in healthy people across ages. With a J-beta primer mix and a sample-barcoded 5' primer, a second PCR ran roughly 7 to 11 cycles. TCRdb fed the 5' RACE reads into MiXCR, producing one record per CDR3 protein. The data show roughly 500,000 distinct CDR3 sequences, 24% seen once. These data also formed part of another study, on T cells of mothers and their children.

What was sequenced was blood. These receptors came from a boy aged 5-17 years in good health.

This chain uses TRBV9 with TRBJ2-5; 9 nucleotides agree with TRBD1. CDR3 length equals 14 residues. Trimming at V came to 3 bases and at J to 3 bases, leaving 3 bases not matched to a gene. Germline CDR1 reads SGDLS; CDR2 reads YYNGEE. Written as DNA, the CDR3 is TGTGCCAGCAGCGCCACAGGGGGCGAAGAGACCCAGTACTTC. Amino acids: CASSATGGEETQYF.

The chain employs TRBV4-3 and TRBJ2-3; TRBD2 matches 8 bases. V shed 4 bases and J 0 bases; nucleotides not matched to a gene: 12. The CDR3 spans 18 residues. The germline gives CDR1 LGHNA, CDR2 YSLEER. The CDR3, as DNA: TGCGCCAGCAGCCCACGCGGGGGGCGGATGACTAGCACAGATACGCAGTATTTT. As protein: CASSPRGGRMTSTDTQYF.

The chain recombines TRBV28 with TRBJ2-3; 10 positions agree with TRBD2. This CDR3 comprises 17 residues. Losses at the gene ends were 5 bases for V and 5 bases for J; bases not matched to a gene: 13. The germline gives CDR1 MDHEN, CDR2 SYDVKM. The CDR3 loop is CASSPPWSGRALDTQYF. The DNA for the CDR3 is TGTGCCAGCAGTCCCCCTTGGAGCGGGAGGGCCTTAGATACGCAGTATTTT.

The chain combines TRBV6-1 with TRBJ2-1; possibly TRBD1 or TRBD2 for D (6 bases each). The CDR3 length is 16 residues. V was clipped by 0 bases and J by 3 bases, with 12 bases between them. Germline CDR1 is MNHNS and CDR2 is SASEGT. CDR3 residues: CASSEAYRDFYNEQFF. CDR3 DNA sequence: TGTGCCAGCAGTGAAGCCTACAGGGACTTCTACAATGAGCAGTTCTTC.

V usage is TRBV6-2 or TRBV6-3 and J usage is TRBJ2-2; D unclear. V was shortened by 2 bases and J by 7 bases, with 14 bases between the two germline ends. This CDR3 region has 15 residues. CDR1 and CDR2 from the germline V gene are MNHEY and SVGEGT. The CDR3 protein is CASSYLQVIGGELFF. CDR3 bases: TGTGCCAGCAGTTACCTCCAGGTGATCGGCGGGGAGCTGTTTTTT.

The chain recombines TRBV23-1 with TRBJ2-4; D uncertain. TRBV23-1 is known as an ORF, though its function is uncertain. The CDR3 consists of 14 residues. Trimming removed 8 bases from V and 0 bases from J, with 11 bases in between. Here the CDR3 DNA reads TGCGCCAGCCTCCCCTGGGTAGCCAAAAACATTCAGTACTTC. This sequence encodes CASLPWVAKNIQYF.

The rearrangement links TRBV20-1 to TRBJ1-3; D is possibly TRBD1 (6 bases). The germline gives CDR1 DFQATT, CDR2 SNEGSKA (reference sequence). The CDR3 contains 15 residues. Trimming shortened V by 0 bases and J by 2 bases, and 11 bases separated the two germline ends. The CDR3 DNA reads TGCAGTGCTAGAGATCCGAGGGACACTGGAAACACCATATATTTT. It translates to CSARDPRDTGNTIYF.

This clonotype has more than one count but fewer than ten. V is TRBV5-5 and J is TRBJ1-4, with unresolved D. Germline V CDR1 and CDR2: SGHKS, YYEKEE (reference sequence). The CDR3 runs to 13 residues. The V end was cut by 0 bases, the J end by 7 bases, with 7 bases between. The CDR3 DNA reads as TGTGCCAGCAGCTTGGGGAGTGTTGAAAAACTGTTTTTT. Protein sequence: CASSLGSVEKLFF.

A few counts support this clonotype. This chain connects TRBV12-3 or TRBV12-4 to TRBJ1-5; D is undetermined. V lost 5 bases and J 2 bases, leaving 10 bases between the germline ends. The CDR3 loop spans 14 amino acids. In DNA form, the CDR3 reads TGTGCCAGCAGTACAGCCGACGGCAATCAGCCCCAGCATTTT. Protein sequence: CASSTADGNQPQHF.